This TCR beta chain appears in the sequencing data of a study of blood T cell repertoires in COVID-19. Study overall: Material from acute and convalescent COVID-19 was sourced from the United States, Italy and Spain. Sample material is recorded as cDNA or gDNA derived from T cells, B-cell-depleted T cells, or PBMCs.

This clone was seen only once. This table comes from immunoSEQ multiplex PCR, and its TCRdb copy is limited to in-frame clones, with some not included. Of roughly 150,000 clones detected, around 88% appear once; the ten largest clones hold roughly a fifth. This clonotype was obtained from a woman aged 70-85 years who had recovered from COVID-19. Sequencing was performed on peripheral blood.

CDR3 DNA sequence: TGTGCCAGCAGGACAGGGGGCGAGGGGACTGAAGCTTTCTTT. Amino acid sequence: CASRTGGEGTEAFF. This chain connects TRBV2 to TRBJ1-1, with 10 bases matching TRBD1. Looked up from germline, CDR1 is SNHLY and CDR2 is FYNNEI. J gave up 5 bases and V 6 bases, and 6 bases lay outside the gene matches. The CDR3 is 14 amino acids.